This T cell receptor (beta chain) was sequenced during a study of T cell repertoires in cytomegalovirus infection. Overall study: CMV infection together with matching HLA type was indicated by public TCR beta signatures. Broader study findings: Cumulative frequency (of public TCR beta family members) identified carriers of CMV plus the relevant HLA. What dominated the ex vivo response were HLA-C-restricted CMV-specific TCR beta clonotypes.

From the reads, TCRdb called clonotypes with MiXCR, one entry per CDR3 protein. The table shows hundreds of thousands of distinct CDR3 sequences, with 30% to 40% occurring only once. Trimming took off 1 base at V and 11 bases at J, with 23 bases between the two ends. The germline V gene has CDR1 DFQATT and CDR2 SNEGSKA (reference sequence). This CDR3 region has 15 residues. A remark on this clonotype: Its antigen is still unknown.

The chain is built from TRBV20-1 and TRBJ1-1, with a tentative D call TRBD1 (6 bases). The sequencing here drew on cultured PBMCs, taken from culture after CMV antigen stimulation. The receptor's source is a human donor in good health (CMV status not recorded). Some clones in this sample may be carry-over from other donors' samples. CDR3 residues: CSARGGGVRGTRAFF. Written as DNA, the CDR3 is TGCAGTGCTAGAGGGGGTGGGGTCCGTGGGACACGGGCTTTCTTT.